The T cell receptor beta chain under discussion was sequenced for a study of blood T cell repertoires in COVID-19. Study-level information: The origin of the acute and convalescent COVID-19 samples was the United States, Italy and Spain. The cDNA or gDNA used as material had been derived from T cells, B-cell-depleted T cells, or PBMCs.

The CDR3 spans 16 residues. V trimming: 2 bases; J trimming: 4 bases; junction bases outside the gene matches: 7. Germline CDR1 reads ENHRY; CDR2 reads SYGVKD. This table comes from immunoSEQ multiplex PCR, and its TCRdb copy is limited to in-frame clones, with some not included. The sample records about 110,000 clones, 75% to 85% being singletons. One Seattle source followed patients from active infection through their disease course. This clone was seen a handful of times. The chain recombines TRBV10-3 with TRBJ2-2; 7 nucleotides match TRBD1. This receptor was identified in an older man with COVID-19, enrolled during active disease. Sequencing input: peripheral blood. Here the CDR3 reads CAISETRGLGTGELFF. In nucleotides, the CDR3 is TGTGCCATCAGTGAGACAAGGGGGCTGGGCACCGGGGAGCTGTTTTTT.